These 3 T cell receptor beta chains originate from one sample sequenced in a study of radiotherapy plus CTLA-4 blockade in lung cancer. Libraries were prepared by immunoSEQ multiplex PCR; TCRdb keeps only in-frame clonotypes and omits some of them. The repertoire holds more than 90,000 clones, with about four fifths as singletons. The sequencing used peripheral blood, collected from a patient treated with radiotherapy plus ipilimumab. These receptor sequences come from a human donor with non-small cell lung cancer who had a partial response to radiotherapy plus ipilimumab.

J is TRBJ2-1 and V is TRBV30, with TRBD2 matching over 8 bases. The V and J ends lost 2 bases and 6 bases, in that order; junction bases with no gene match: 24. CDR3 length: 20 amino acids. CDR1 and CDR2 (germline): GTSNPN, SVGIG (reference sequence). CDR3 loop: CAWSQSSSDGAGGRTNEQFF. The CDR3 region has the DNA TGTGCCTGGAGTCAATCTTCGTCAGACGGGGCGGGAGGTCGAACCAATGAGCAGTTCTTC.

This clone was seen just once. The chain uses TRBV2 and TRBJ2-1, with TRBD2 identical over 9 bases. The CDR3 totals 13 residues. Germline-derived CDR1 and CDR2 are SNHLY and FYNNEI. Trimming took 0 bases from V and 9 from J; bases not matched to a gene: 0. The CDR3 coding sequence is TGTGCCAGCAGTGAAGCGCGGGGGGGTGAGCAGTTCTTC. Translation: CASSEARGGEQFF.

The chain combines TRBV18 with TRBJ1-2, with 10 bases fitting TRBD1. Germline CDR1 and CDR2: KGHSH and LQKENI. The CDR3 contains 18 residues. The ends lost 3 bases at V and 4 bases at J; junction bases unmatched: 14. The DNA for the CDR3 is TGTGCCAGCTCACCGGGACAGGGGACCGCACCTAGGACCTATGGCTACACCTTC. This translates into CASSPGQGTAPRTYGYTF. Full variable domain (missing parts from reference TRBV18 and TRBJ1-2): NAGVMQNPRHLVRRRGQEARLRCSPMKGHSHVYWYRQLPEEGLKFMVYLQKENIIDESGMPKERFSAEFPKEGPSILRIQQVVRGDSAAYFCASSPGQGTAPRTYGYTFGSGTRLTVV.